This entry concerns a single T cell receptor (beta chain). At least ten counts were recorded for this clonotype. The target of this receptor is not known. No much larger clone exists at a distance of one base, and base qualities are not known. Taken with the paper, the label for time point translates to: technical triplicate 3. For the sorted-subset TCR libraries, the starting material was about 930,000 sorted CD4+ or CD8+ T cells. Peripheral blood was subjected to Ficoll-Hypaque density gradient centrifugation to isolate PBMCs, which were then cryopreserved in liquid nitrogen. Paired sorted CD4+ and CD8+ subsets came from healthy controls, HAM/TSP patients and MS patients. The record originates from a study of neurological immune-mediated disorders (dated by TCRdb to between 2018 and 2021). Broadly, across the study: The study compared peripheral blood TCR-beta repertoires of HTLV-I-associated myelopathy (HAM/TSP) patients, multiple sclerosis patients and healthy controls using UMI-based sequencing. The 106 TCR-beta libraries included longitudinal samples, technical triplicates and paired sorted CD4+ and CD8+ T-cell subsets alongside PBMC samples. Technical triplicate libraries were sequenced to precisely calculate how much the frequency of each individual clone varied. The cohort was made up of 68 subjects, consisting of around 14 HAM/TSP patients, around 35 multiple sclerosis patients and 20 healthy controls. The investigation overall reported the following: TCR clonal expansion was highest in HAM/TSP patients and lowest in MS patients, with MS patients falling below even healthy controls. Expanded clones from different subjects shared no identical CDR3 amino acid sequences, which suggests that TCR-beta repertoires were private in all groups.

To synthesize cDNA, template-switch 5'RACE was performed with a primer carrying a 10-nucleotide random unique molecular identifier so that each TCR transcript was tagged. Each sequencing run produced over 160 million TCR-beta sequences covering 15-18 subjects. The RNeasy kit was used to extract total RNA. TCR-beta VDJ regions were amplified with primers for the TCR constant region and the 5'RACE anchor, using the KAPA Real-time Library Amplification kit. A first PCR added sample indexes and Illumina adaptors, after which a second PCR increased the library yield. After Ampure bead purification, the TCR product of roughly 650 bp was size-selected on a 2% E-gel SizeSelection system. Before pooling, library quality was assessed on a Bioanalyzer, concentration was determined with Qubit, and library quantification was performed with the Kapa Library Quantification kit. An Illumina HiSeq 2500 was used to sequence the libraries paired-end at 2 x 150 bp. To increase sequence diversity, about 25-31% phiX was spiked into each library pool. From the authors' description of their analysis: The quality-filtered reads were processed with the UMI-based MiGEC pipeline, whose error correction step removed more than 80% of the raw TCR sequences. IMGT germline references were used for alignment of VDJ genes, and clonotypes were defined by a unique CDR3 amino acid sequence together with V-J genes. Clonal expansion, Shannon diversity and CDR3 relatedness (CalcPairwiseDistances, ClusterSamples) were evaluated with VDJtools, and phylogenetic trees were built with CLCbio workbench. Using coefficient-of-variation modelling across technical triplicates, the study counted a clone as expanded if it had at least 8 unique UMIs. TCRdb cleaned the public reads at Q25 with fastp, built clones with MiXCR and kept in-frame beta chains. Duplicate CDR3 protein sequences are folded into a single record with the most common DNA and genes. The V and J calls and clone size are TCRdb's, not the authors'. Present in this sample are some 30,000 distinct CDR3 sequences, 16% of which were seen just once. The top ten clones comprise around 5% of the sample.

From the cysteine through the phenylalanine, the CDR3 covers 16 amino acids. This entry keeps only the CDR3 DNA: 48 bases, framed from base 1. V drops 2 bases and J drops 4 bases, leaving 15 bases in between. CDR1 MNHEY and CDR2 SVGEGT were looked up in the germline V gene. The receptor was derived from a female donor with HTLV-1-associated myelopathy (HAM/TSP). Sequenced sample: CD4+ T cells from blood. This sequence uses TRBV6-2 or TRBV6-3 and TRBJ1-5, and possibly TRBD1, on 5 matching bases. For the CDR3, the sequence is CASSYAGGAPNQPQHF. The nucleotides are TGTGCCAGCAGTTACGCCGGCGGGGCCCCGAATCAGCCCCAGCATTTT.